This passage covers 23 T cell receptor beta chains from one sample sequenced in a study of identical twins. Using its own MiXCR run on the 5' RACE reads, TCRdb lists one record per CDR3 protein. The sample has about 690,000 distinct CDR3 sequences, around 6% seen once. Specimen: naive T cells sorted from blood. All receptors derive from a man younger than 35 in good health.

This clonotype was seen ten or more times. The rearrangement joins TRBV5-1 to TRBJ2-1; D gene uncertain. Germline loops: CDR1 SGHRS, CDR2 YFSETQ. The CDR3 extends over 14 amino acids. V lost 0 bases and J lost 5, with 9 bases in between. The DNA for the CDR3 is TGCGCCAGCAGCTTGGCCTCGAACAACAATGAGCAGTTCTTC. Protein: CASSLASNNNEQFF.

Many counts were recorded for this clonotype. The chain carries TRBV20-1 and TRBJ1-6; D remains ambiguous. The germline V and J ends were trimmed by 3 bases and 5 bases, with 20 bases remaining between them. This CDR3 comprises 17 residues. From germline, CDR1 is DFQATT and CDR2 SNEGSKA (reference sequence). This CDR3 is CSAREGLEGTHNSPLHF. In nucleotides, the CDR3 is TGCAGTGCTAGGGAGGGTCTTGAGGGCACTCATAATTCACCCCTCCACTTT.

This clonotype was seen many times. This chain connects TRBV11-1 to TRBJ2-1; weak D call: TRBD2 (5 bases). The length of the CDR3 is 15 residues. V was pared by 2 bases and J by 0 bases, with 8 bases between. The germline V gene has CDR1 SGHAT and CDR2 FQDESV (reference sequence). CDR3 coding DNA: TGTGCCAGCAGCTTAAGAACTAGCTCCTACAATGAGCAGTTCTTC. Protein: CASSLRTSSYNEQFF.

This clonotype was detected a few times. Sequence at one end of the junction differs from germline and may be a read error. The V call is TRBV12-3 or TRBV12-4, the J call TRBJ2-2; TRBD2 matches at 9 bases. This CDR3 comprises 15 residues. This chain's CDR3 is CASNLPSGNAGELFF. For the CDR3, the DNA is TGTGCCAGCAACCTCCCTAGCGGGAACGCCGGGGAGCTGTTTTTT.

In DNA, the CDR3 is TGCAGTGCTAGTGCACCAGGGGCTTTGGGGGCCCTCCACTTT. As protein: CSASAPGALGALHF. The chain links TRBV20-1 to TRBJ1-6; a possible D gene is TRBD1 (6 bases). This CDR3 has 14 residues. V lost 3 bases, J lost 14 bases, and 20 bases lay in between. Germline CDR1 DFQATT, CDR2 SNEGSKA (reference sequence).

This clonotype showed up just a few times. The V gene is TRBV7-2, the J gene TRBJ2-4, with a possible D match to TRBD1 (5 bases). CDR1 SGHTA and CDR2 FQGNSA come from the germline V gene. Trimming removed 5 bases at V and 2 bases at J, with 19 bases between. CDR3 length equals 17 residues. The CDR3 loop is CASSPQGNSSPKNIQYF. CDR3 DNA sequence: TGTGCCAGCAGCCCGCAGGGTAACAGCTCCCCCAAAAACATTCAGTACTTC.

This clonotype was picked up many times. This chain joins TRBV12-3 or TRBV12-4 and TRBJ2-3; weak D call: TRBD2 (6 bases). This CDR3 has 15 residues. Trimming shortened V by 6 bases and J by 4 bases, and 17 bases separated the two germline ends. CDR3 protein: CASSLGRGNPDTQYF. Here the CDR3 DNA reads TGTGCCAGCAGCCTGGGACGCGGGAACCCAGATACGCAGTATTTT.

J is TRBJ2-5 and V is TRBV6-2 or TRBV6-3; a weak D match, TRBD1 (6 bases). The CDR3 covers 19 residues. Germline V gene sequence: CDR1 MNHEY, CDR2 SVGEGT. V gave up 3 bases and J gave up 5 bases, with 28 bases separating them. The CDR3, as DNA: TGTGCCAGCAGTTATTCCCTGAAAGGGCAGGGGTACCCATTGGAGACCCAGTACTTC. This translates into CASSYSLKGQGYPLETQYF.

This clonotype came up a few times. The CDR3 protein is CASSDFERLTYGYTF. The CDR3 DNA reads as TGTGCCAGCAGTGACTTCGAGAGACTAACCTATGGCTACACCTTC. V gene TRBV6-2 or TRBV6-3 combines with J gene TRBJ1-2; D remains unclear. The V gene's germline CDR1 is MNHEY and CDR2 SVGEGT. The CDR3 spans 15 residues. Trimming shortened V by 5 bases and J by 4 bases, and 17 bases separated the two germline ends.

The CDR3 DNA reads as TGTGCCAGCAGTTTGGGCGGGATTGTCACAGATACGCAGTATTTT. Residues: CASSLGGIVTDTQYF. V gene TRBV2 combines with J gene TRBJ2-3; a possible D gene is TRBD2 (6 bases). Germline CDR1 SNHLY, CDR2 FYNNEI. Trimming took off 5 bases at V and 2 bases at J, with 14 bases between the two ends. The CDR3 spans 15 residues. Together with reference TRBV2 and TRBJ2-3, the CDR3 gives the full variable domain: EPEVTQTPSHQVTQMGQEVILRCVPISNHLYFYWYRQILGQKVEFLVSFYNNEISEKSEIFDDQFSVERPDGSNFTLKIRSTKLEDSAMYFCASSLGGIVTDTQYFGPGTRLTVL.

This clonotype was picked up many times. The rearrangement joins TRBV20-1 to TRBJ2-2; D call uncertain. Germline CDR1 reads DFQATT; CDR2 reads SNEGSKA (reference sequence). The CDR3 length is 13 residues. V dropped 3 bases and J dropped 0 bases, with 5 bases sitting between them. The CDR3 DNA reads TGCAGTGCTAGCGATACGAACACCGGGGAGCTGTTTTTT. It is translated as CSASDTNTGELFF.

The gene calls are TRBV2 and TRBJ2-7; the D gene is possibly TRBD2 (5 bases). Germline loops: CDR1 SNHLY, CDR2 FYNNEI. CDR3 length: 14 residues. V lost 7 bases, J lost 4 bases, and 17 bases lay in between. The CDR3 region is CASNQDSVRYEQYF. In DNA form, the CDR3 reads TGTGCCAGCAACCAGGACTCCGTGCGTTACGAGCAGTACTTC.

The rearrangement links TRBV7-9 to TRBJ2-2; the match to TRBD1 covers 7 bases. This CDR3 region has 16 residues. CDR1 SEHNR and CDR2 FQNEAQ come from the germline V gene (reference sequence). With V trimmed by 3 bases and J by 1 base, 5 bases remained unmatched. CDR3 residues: CASSFKRQGNTGELFF. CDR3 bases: TGTGCCAGCAGCTTTAAAAGACAGGGGAACACCGGGGAGCTGTTTTTT.

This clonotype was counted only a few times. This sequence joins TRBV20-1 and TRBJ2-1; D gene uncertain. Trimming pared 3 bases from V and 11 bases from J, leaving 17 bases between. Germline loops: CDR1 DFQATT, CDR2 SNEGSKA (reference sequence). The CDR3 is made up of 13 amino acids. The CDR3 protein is CSARGFESSQQFF. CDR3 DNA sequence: TGCAGTGCTAGGGGGTTTGAGTCCTCCCAGCAGTTCTTC.

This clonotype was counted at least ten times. CDR3: CASRFTELNTEAFF. The CDR3 DNA follows: TGTGCCAGCAGATTTACGGAGTTGAACACTGAAGCTTTCTTT. J is TRBJ1-1 and V is TRBV6-1; D is undetermined. Germline V CDR1 and CDR2: MNHNS, SASEGT. This CDR3 is built from 14 residues. With 6 bases removed from V and 0 bases from J, the gap between germline ends came to 11 bases.

In DNA, the CDR3 is TGTGCCACCAGTGATTATGGACAGGGGAGGGAGACCCAGTACTTC. It specifies CATSDYGQGRETQYF. The chain carries TRBV24-1 and TRBJ2-5; 9 bases are shared with TRBD1. CDR3 length: 15 amino acids. The V gene end was trimmed by 2 bases and the J gene end by 5 bases; junction bases not matched to a gene: 5. Germline CDR1 reads KGHDR; CDR2 reads SFDVKD.

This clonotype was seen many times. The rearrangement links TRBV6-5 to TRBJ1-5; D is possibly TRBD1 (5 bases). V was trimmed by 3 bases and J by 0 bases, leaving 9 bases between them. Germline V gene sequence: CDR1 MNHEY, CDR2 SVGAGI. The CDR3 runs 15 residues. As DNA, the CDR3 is TGTGCCAGCAGTTATGGGGGGGATAGCAATCAGCCCCAGCATTTT. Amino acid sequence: CASSYGGDSNQPQHF.

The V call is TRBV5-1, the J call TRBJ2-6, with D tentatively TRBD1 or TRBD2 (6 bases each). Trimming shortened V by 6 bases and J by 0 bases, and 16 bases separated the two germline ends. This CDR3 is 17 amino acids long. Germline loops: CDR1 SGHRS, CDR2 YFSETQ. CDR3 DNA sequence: TGCGCCAGCAACGAGGGGGGACTCACCTCTGGGGCCAACGTCCTGACTTTC. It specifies CASNEGGLTSGANVLTF. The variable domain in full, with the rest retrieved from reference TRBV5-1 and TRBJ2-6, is KAGVTQTPRYLIKTRGQQVTLSCSPISGHRSVSWYQQTPGQGLQFLFEYFSETQRNKGNFPGRFSGRQFSNSRSEMNVSTLELGDSALYLCASNEGGLTSGANVLTFGAGSRLTVL.

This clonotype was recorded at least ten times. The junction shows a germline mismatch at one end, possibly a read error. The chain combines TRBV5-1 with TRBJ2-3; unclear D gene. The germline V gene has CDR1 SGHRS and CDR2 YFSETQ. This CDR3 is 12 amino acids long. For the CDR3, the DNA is TGCGCCAGCAGCTTCAGTGCAGATGCGCAGTATTTT. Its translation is CASSFSADAQYF.

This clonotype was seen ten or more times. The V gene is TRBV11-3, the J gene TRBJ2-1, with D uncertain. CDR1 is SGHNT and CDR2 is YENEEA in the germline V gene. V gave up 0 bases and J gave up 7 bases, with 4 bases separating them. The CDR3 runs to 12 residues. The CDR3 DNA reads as TGTGCCAGCAGCTTAGACACGAATGAGCAGTTCTTC. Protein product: CASSLDTNEQFF. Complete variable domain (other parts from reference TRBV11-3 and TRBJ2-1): EAGVVQSPRYKIIEKKQPVAFWCNPISGHNTLYWYLQNLGQGPELLIRYENEEAVDDSQLPKDRFSAERLKGVDSTLKIQPAELGDSAVYLCASSLDTNEQFFGPGTRLTVL.

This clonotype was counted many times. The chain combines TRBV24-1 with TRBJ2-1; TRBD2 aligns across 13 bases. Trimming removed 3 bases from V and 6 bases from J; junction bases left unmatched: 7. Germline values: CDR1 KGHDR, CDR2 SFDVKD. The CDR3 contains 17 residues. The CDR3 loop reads CATSDGLAGVGRNEQFF. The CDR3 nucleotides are TGTGCCACCAGTGATGGACTAGCGGGAGTTGGTCGCAATGAGCAGTTCTTC.

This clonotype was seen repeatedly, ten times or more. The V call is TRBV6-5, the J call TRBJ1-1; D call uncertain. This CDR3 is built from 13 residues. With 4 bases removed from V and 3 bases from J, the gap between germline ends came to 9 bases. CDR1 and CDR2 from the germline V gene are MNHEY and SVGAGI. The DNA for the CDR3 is TGTGCCAGCAGTTTAGGGCGGTACACTGAAGCTTTCTTT. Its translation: CASSLGRYTEAFF.

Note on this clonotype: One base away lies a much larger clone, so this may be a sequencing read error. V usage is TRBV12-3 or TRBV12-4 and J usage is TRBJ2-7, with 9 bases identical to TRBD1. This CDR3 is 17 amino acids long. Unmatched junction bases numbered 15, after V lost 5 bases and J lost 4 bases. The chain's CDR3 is CASSEESSRQGEYEQYV. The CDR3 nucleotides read TGTGCCAGCAGTGAAGAGTCATCGCGACAGGGGGAATACGAGCAGTACGTC.